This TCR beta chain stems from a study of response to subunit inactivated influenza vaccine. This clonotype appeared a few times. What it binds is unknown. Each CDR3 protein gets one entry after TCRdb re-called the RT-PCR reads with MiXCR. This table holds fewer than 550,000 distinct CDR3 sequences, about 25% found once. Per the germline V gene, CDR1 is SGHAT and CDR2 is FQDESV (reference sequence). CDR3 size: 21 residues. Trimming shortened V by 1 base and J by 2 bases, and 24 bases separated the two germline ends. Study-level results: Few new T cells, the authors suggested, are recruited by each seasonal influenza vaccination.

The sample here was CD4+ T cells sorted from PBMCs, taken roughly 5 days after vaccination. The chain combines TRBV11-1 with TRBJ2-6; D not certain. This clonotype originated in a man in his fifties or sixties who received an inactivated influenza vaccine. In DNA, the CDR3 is TGTGCCAGCAGCTTAGTTTATGGGCCGAGGAAGATTGTTGCTGGGGCCAACGTCCTGACTTTC. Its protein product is CASSLVYGPRKIVAGANVLTF.